Below are 21 T cell receptor beta chains sequenced from a single sample in a study of blood T cell repertoires in COVID-19 (TCRdb year 2020). Library construction relied on the immunoSEQ multiplex PCR assay. TCRdb took this table from immuneACCESS and kept in-frame rearrangements with V and J called. Such tables lack part of the clones; where checked against another copy, unresolved V genes explain under half of the gap, and the rest is unexplained. The sample table contains approximately 130,000 clones; only one count was recorded for roughly 79% of them. The top ten clones comprise more than 7.5% of the sample. Sequenced input: peripheral blood. Receptors originate from a woman aged 60-70 years with active or convalescent COVID-19.

This clone was recorded once. V and J are TRBV30 and TRBJ1-4; 7 bases are a match to TRBD1. There are 14 residues in the CDR3. After removal of 5 bases from V and 4 bases from J, the junction contained 7 bases not matched to a gene. Looked up from germline, CDR1 is GTSNPN and CDR2 is SVGIG (reference sequence). The CDR3 DNA reads as TGTGCCTGGGCCGGGGGACAGTTTAATGAAAAACTGTTTTTT. It codes for CAWAGGQFNEKLFF.

This chain connects TRBV5-1 to TRBJ2-5; tentatively, D is TRBD2 (5 bases). The CDR3 extends over 15 amino acids. CDR1 and CDR2 (germline): SGHRS, YFSETQ. V lost 0 bases, J lost 5 bases, and 14 bases lay in between. CDR3 sequence (DNA): TGCGCCAGCAGCTTGGGGGCCAGAAGGGAGGAGACCCAGTACTTC. Translated: CASSLGARREETQYF.

CDR3 in amino acids: CASSGRRGLVTDTQYF. CDR3 in DNA: TGTGCCAGCAGCGGGCGCCGGGGACTAGTTACAGATACGCAGTATTTT. This sequence joins TRBV5-4 and TRBJ2-3; TRBD2 aligns across 8 bases. Germline lookup yields CDR1 SGHNT and CDR2 YYREEE (reference sequence). Losses at the gene ends were 4 bases for V and 3 bases for J; bases not matched to a gene: 10. This CDR3 spans 16 amino acids. The variable domain in full, completed from reference TRBV5-4 and TRBJ2-3, reads ETGVTQSPTHLIKTRGQQVTLRCSSQSGHNTVSWYQQALGQGPQFIFQYYREEENGRGNFPPRFSGLQFPNYSSELNVNALELDDSALYLCASSGRRGLVTDTQYFGPGTRLTVL.

The V call is TRBV6-6, the J call TRBJ1-1, with a possible D match to TRBD1 (6 bases). CDR1 MNHNY and CDR2 SVGAGI come from the germline V gene (reference sequence). The CDR3 totals 14 residues. V lost 8 bases, J lost 2 bases, and 15 bases lay in between. The CDR3 sequence: CASFSHRVNTEAFF. CDR3 sequence (DNA): TGTGCCAGCTTTTCGCACAGGGTCAACACTGAAGCTTTCTTT.

The chain carries TRBV5-6 and TRBJ2-4; D is possibly TRBD2 (5 bases). Trimming pared 0 bases from V and 6 bases from J, leaving 16 bases between. This CDR3 contains 16 residues. Germline-derived CDR1 and CDR2 are SGHDT and YYEEEE. In DNA, the CDR3 is TGTGCCAGCAGCTTGGCCCTTCTAGCAGTTCTAAACATTCAGTACTTC. It translates to CASSLALLAVLNIQYF. The complete variable domain, with remaining parts taken from reference TRBV5-6 and TRBJ2-4, reads DAGVTQSPTHLIKTRGQQVTLRCSPKSGHDTVSWYQQALGQGPQFIFQYYEEEERQRGNFPDRFSGHQFPNYSSELNVNALLLGDSALYLCASSLALLAVLNIQYFGAGTRLSVL.

This rearrangement joins TRBV9 to TRBJ1-5; D is uncertain. The V gene's germline CDR1 is SGDLS and CDR2 YYNGEE. This CDR3 spans 14 amino acids. V was shortened by 0 bases and J by 3 bases, with 7 bases between the two germline ends. In DNA, the CDR3 is TGTGCCAGCAGCGTAGGGTCCTACAATCAGCCCCAGCATTTT. Translating gives CASSVGSYNQPQHF.

The chain joins TRBV7-2 to TRBJ2-7; 8 nucleotides line up with TRBD1. The CDR3 sequence is 15 residues long. Germline V lookup: CDR1 SGHTA, CDR2 FQGNSA. The ends lost 6 bases at V and 3 bases at J; junction bases unmatched: 10. DNA of the CDR3: TGTGCCAGCAGTTTGGGGACAGGTACCTACTACGAGCAGTACTTC. Protein sequence: CASSLGTGTYYEQYF.

The J gene is TRBJ2-3, the V gene TRBV6-1; 8 bases fit TRBD1. V was clipped by 1 base and J by 6 bases; unmatched bases: 3. This CDR3 comprises 14 residues. Germline CDR1 is MNHNS and CDR2 is SASEGT. CDR3 in DNA: TGTGCCAGCAGTGAAGGGACAGGGAAGGATACGCAGTATTTT. Translation gives CASSEGTGKDTQYF.

The rearrangement links TRBV6-2 or TRBV6-3 to TRBJ2-1, with D perhaps matching TRBD2 (5 bases). The ends were cut back, 0 bases at V and 0 bases at J, with 9 bases in the middle. CDR1 and CDR2 from the germline V gene are MNHEY and SVGEGT. This CDR3 region has 16 residues. The CDR3 protein is CASSYSPGSSYNEQFF. CDR3 sequence (DNA): TGTGCCAGCAGTTACTCACCGGGGAGCTCCTACAATGAGCAGTTCTTC.

The chain has TRBV12-5 and TRBJ2-3; no definite D call. The V end was cut by 4 bases, the J end by 6 bases, with 14 bases between. CDR1 LGHNT and CDR2 FRNRAP come from the germline V gene. This CDR3 contains 14 residues. In nucleotides, the CDR3 is TGTGCTAGTGGTTCCCCCGACAAGCCCGATACGCAGTATTTT. It codes for CASGSPDKPDTQYF.

V and J are TRBV2 and TRBJ1-2; possible D gene TRBD1, 5 bases. V lost 7 bases to trimming and J lost 2 bases, with 14 bases between them. The germline V gene encodes CDR1 SNHLY and CDR2 FYNNEI. There are 14 residues in the CDR3. The CDR3 is CASMVDSFNYGYTF. The CDR3 bases are TGTGCCAGCATGGTAGACAGCTTCAACTATGGCTACACCTTC. The variable domain in full, with the rest retrieved from reference TRBV2 and TRBJ1-2, is EPEVTQTPSHQVTQMGQEVILRCVPISNHLYFYWYRQILGQKVEFLVSFYNNEISEKSEIFDDQFSVERPDGSNFTLKIRSTKLEDSAMYFCASMVDSFNYGYTFGSGTRLTVV.

The chain couples TRBV28 to TRBJ1-4, with D possibly being TRBD1 (5 bases). The CDR3 extends over 15 amino acids. The germline V gene has CDR1 MDHEN and CDR2 SYDVKM. The ends were cut back, 4 bases at V and 4 bases at J, with 13 bases in the middle. The CDR3 bases are TGTGCCAGCAGTTCCTTGACAGAGTATAATGAAAAACTGTTTTTT. Translating gives CASSSLTEYNEKLFF.

This chain connects TRBV10-3 to TRBJ1-2, with 7 positions matching TRBD1. CDR3 size: 16 residues. The germline CDR1 and CDR2 sequences are ENHRY and SYGVKD. V dropped 0 bases and J dropped 7; count of bases not matched to a gene: 11. DNA for the CDR3: TGTGCCATCAGTGAGTCTGGCAGGGGGTCGAGTATTGGCTACACCTTC. Translated, it gives CAISESGRGSSIGYTF.

The chain employs TRBV19 and TRBJ2-5; 7 bases are a match to TRBD1. Germline loops: CDR1 LNHDA, CDR2 SQIVND (reference sequence). The CDR3 has 15 amino acids. The V and J ends lost 2 bases and 2 bases, in that order; junction bases with no gene match: 5. CDR3 DNA: TGTGCCAGTAGTATATCCGGGACAGTGCAAGAGACCCAGTACTTC. Its translation: CASSISGTVQETQYF. The whole variable domain, remainder taken from reference TRBV19 and TRBJ2-5, is DGGITQSPKYLFRKEGQNVTLSCEQNLNHDAMYWYRQDPGQGLRLIYYSQIVNDFQKGDIAEGYSVSREKKESFPLTVTSAQKNPTAFYLCASSISGTVQETQYFGPGTRLLVL.

This clone occurred a few times. CDR3 sequence (DNA): TGTGCCAGCCGAGGTGATCACACTGAAGCTTTCTTT. Its translation is CASRGDHTEAFF. The rearrangement uses TRBV12-3 or TRBV12-4 and TRBJ1-1; D not certain. CDR3 size: 12 residues. Trimming stripped 8 bases from V and 3 bases from J, with 10 bases between.

In its sample, this clone was seen once. The chain has TRBV12-1 and TRBJ2-1; the table's D call, TRBD2, has no DNA check behind it. TRBV12-1 is listed as a pseudogene. The CDR3 has 15 residues. CDR3 bases: TGTGCCAGCAGCCCCTGCGGGAGCTCCTACAATGAGCAGTTCTTC. As protein: CASSPCGSSYNEQFF.

V is TRBV7-2 and J is TRBJ2-7, with 10 bases identical to TRBD1. Per the germline V gene, CDR1 is SGHTA and CDR2 is FQGNSA. CDR3 length: 13 residues. J was trimmed by 5 bases and V by 4 bases; bases with no gene match: 2. Written as DNA, the CDR3 is TGTGCCAGCAGCTGGGACAGGGGTGACGAGCAGTACGTC. Residues: CASSWDRGDEQYV.

The V gene is TRBV28, the J gene TRBJ1-4, with no clear D. V lost 2 bases and J lost 0, with 10 bases in between. The germline gives CDR1 MDHEN, CDR2 SYDVKM. This CDR3 comprises 16 residues. This CDR3 reads CASSLPDGATNEKLFF. CDR3 nucleotides: TGTGCCAGCAGTTTACCCGACGGGGCAACTAATGAAAAACTGTTTTTT.

The chain joins TRBV3-1 (or the pseudogene TRBV3-2) to TRBJ1-1; 7 nucleotides line up with TRBD1. Germline lookup yields CDR1 LGHDT and CDR2 YNNKEL (reference sequence). With 0 bases clipped from V and 5 bases from J, the junction kept 3 bases outside the gene matches. This CDR3 comprises 14 residues. The CDR3 DNA follows: TGTGCCAGCAGCCAAGAAGGGGGCGGGACTGAAGCTTTCTTT. Translated, it gives CASSQEGGGTEAFF.

CDR3 loop: CASSLVYNEQFF. CDR3 nucleotide sequence: TGTGCCAGCAGCTTAGTATACAATGAGCAGTTCTTC. This chain links TRBV7-8 with TRBJ2-1; no reliable D call. The CDR3 is 12 amino acids. Trimming took off 1 base at V and 4 bases at J, with 2 bases between the two ends. Germline V lookup: CDR1 SGHVS, CDR2 FQNEAQ.

This chain uses TRBV7-9 with TRBJ2-1, with 8 bases matching TRBD2. The germline gives CDR1 SEHNR, CDR2 FQNEAQ (reference sequence). CDR3 length: 14 residues. After removal of 7 bases from V and 8 bases from J, the junction contained 10 bases not matched to a gene. The CDR3 nucleotides are TGTGCCAGCACCGATAGCGGGGCGGTAGATGAGCAGTTCTTC. Translated, it gives CASTDSGAVDEQFF.